Listed below are T cell receptor beta chains from one sample, sequenced in a study of control samples from healthy donors and cancer patients. Sequencing used immunoSEQ multiplex PCR; TCRdb keeps in-frame clones, though not all of them. The sample yields about 80,000 clones, just under 90% seen once. Sequences were obtained from blood. These receptors all stem from a man between 45 and 60 years old in good health. Both conserved end residues are part of each CDR3. A D gene is named only where the DNA matches it firmly. Clone size is given for some rows only: seen once, a few or many times, or a class if the clone is expanded.

CDR3 protein	CDR3 DNA	D gene	clone size	V gene	J gene
CASSPIDFQETQYF	TGTGCCAGCTCACCGATTGATTTTCAAGAGACCCAGTACTTC	-	-	TRBV18	TRBJ2-5
CASSRNSYNEKLFF	TGTGCCAGCAGTCGGAACAGCTATAATGAAAAACTGTTTTTT	-	-	TRBV2	TRBJ1-4
CASSPLATGLGEAFF	TGTGCCAGCTCACCTCTCGCTACAGGGCTGGGTGAAGCTTTCTTT	-	-	TRBV18	TRBJ1-1
CASSLIGGSNQPQHF	TGCGCCAGCAGCTTGATAGGGGGGAGCAATCAGCCCCAGCATTTT	-	-	TRBV5-1	TRBJ1-5
CARRLAEPKHTDTQYF	TGTGCCAGACGACTAGCGGAGCCGAAACACACAGATACGCAGTATTTT	-	few	TRBV21-1	TRBJ2-3
CASGLVAGIETQYF	TGTGCTAGTGGTTTGGTAGCAGGGATCGAGACCCAGTACTTC	-	few	TRBV12-5	TRBJ2-5
CASSLYRGFGNTIYF	TGTGCCAGCAGCTTGTACAGGGGCTTTGGAAACACCATATATTTT	TRBD1	-	TRBV7-6	TRBJ1-3
CASRTAPRYGYTF	TGTGCCAGCAGGACAGCCCCCCGCTACGGCTACACCTTC	-	-	TRBV2	TRBJ1-2
CASSRDRVVDEQFF	TGTGCCAGCAGCCGGGACAGGGTGGTCGATGAGCAGTTCTTC	TRBD1	-	TRBV6-6	TRBJ2-1
CAWSGWGLGTEAFF	TGTGCCTGGAGCGGCTGGGGGCTGGGGACTGAAGCTTTCTTT	-	-	TRBV30	TRBJ1-1
CASMGRVMQPQHF	TGTGCCAGCATGGGGCGGGTGATGCAGCCCCAGCATTTT	-	-	TRBV6-5	TRBJ1-5
CASSEGVSGHRTGELFF	TGTGCCAGCAGTGAAGGAGTTTCGGGGCACAGAACCGGGGAGCTGTTTTTT	-	-	TRBV6-1	TRBJ2-2
CASSQDGTGSVVFSNQPQHF	TGCGCCAGCAGCCAAGATGGGACAGGGTCGGTGGTTTTTAGCAATCAGCCCCAGCATTTT	TRBD1	-	TRBV4-1	TRBJ1-5
CATGRPGDTEAFF	TGTGCCACCGGACGGCCGGGGGACACTGAAGCTTTCTTT	-	-	TRBV27	TRBJ1-1
CASSPSYEQYF	TGTGCCAGCAGTCCCTCCTACGAGCAGTACTTC	-	-	TRBV12-3/TRBV12-4	TRBJ2-7
CASSFLAGEITDTQYF	TGTGCCAGCAGCTTCCTAGCGGGGGAAATCACAGATACGCAGTATTTT	TRBD2	-	TRBV11-3	TRBJ2-3
CATSPTVYEQFF	TGTGCCACATCACCCACAGTCTATGAGCAGTTCTTC	-	-	TRBV2	TRBJ2-1
CASSYDGGDTYNEQFF	TGTGCCAGCAGTTACGATGGCGGGGATACCTACAATGAGCAGTTCTTC	-	-	TRBV6-8	TRBJ2-1
CASSYWVGTEAFF	TGTGCCAGCAGTTACTGGGTAGGCACTGAAGCTTTCTTT	-	-	TRBV6-5	TRBJ1-1
CASREPGQGYEQYF	TGTGCCAGCAGAGAACCGGGACAGGGCTACGAGCAGTACTTC	TRBD1	-	TRBV2	TRBJ2-7
CAWNGMNTEAFF	TGTGCCTGGAACGGCATGAACACTGAAGCTTTCTTT	-	few	TRBV30	TRBJ1-1
CASSQEPVLKEQFF	TGTGCCAGCAGCCAGGAGCCGGTATTGAAGGAGCAGTTCTTC	-	-	TRBV3-1/TRBV3-2	TRBJ2-1
CASSPQNGEKLFF	TGTGCCAGCTCACCACAAAACGGGGAAAAACTGTTTTTT	-	-	TRBV18	TRBJ1-4
CASSPSGGGEQFF	TGTGCCAGCAGCCCTAGCGGGGGAGGGGAGCAGTTCTTC	TRBD2	-	TRBV7-9	TRBJ2-1
CASRTGTGDTDTQYF	TGTGCCAGCAGAACCGGGACAGGGGACACAGATACGCAGTATTTT	TRBD1	-	TRBV27	TRBJ2-3
CASSEGENTEAFF	TGTGCCAGCAGTGAGGGGGAGAACACTGAAGCTTTCTTT	-	-	TRBV6-4	TRBJ1-1
CASSFSSNQPQHF	TGTGCCAGCAGTTTCTCTAGCAATCAGCCCCAGCATTTT	-	once	TRBV12-3/TRBV12-4	TRBJ1-5
CASSLGIAGGDNEQFF	TGCGCCAGCAGCTTGGGAATAGCGGGGGGCGACAATGAGCAGTTCTTC	TRBD2	-	TRBV5-1	TRBJ2-1
CATSRGRRVLNTEAFF	TGTGCCACCAGCAGAGGGCGCCGGGTCCTGAACACTGAAGCTTTCTTT	-	-	TRBV15	TRBJ1-1
CASSILSGPAGVTGELFF	TGTGCCAGCAGCATATTGTCCGGCCCGGCGGGGGTGACCGGGGAGCTGTTTTTT	TRBD2	-	TRBV7-8	TRBJ2-2
CASSQHPDRANTF	TGTGCCAGCAGCCAACATCCGGACAGGGCCAACACCTTC	TRBD1	-	TRBV3-1/TRBV3-2	TRBJ1-2
CASSIGDRGRAGKLFF	TGTGCCAGTAGTATTGGGGACAGGGGACGAGCAGGAAAACTGTTTTTT	TRBD1	once	TRBV19	TRBJ1-4
CASSPRDRGLDETQYF	TGTGCCAGCAGCCCCCGGGACAGGGGTTTAGACGAGACCCAGTACTTC	TRBD1	-	TRBV11-3	TRBJ2-5
CASSQRGYENIQYF	TGTGCCAGCAGCCAACGGGGATACGAAAACATTCAGTACTTC	-	-	TRBV14	TRBJ2-4
CASSLGADEKLFF	TGTGCCAGCAGCTTGGGGGCGGATGAAAAACTGTTTTTT	-	-	TRBV5-4	TRBJ1-4
CASSLGLGSPLHF	TGTGCCAGCAGTTTGGGGTTGGGTTCACCCCTCCACTTT	-	-	TRBV12-3/TRBV12-4	TRBJ1-6
CASSLDSGSSGYGYTF	TGTGCCAGCAGCTTAGATTCGGGTTCTTCAGGCTATGGCTACACCTTC	-	-	TRBV11-2	TRBJ1-2
CASSLGVNSPLHF	TGTGCCAGCAGTCTCGGGGTTAATTCACCCCTCCACTTT	-	-	TRBV27	TRBJ1-6
CASSSSGPPSPDTQYF	TGCGCCAGCAGCTCCTCGGGACCTCCATCCCCAGATACGCAGTATTTT	-	-	TRBV5-1	TRBJ2-3
CASSLAGDYGYTF	TGCGCCAGCAGCTTGGCCGGGGACTATGGCTACACCTTC	-	-	TRBV5-1	TRBJ1-2
CASSLRTGGNQPQHF	TGTGCCAGCAGCCTACGGACAGGGGGCAATCAGCCCCAGCATTTT	TRBD1	few	TRBV13	TRBJ1-5
CASSFQTGLGTEAFF	TGTGCCAGCAGCTTCCAGACAGGGTTGGGAACTGAAGCTTTCTTT	TRBD1	-	TRBV7-9	TRBJ1-1
CASSLKRGGRDTQYF	TGTGCCAGCAGTTTGAAGCGGGGGGGCAGAGATACGCAGTATTTT	TRBD2	-	TRBV28	TRBJ2-3
CASSLGTGAFYEQYF	TGTGCCAGCAGTCTCGGGACAGGGGCATTCTACGAGCAGTACTTC	TRBD1	-	TRBV27	TRBJ2-7
CASSEALGTGNADTEAFF	TGTGCCAGCAGTGAAGCACTGGGGACAGGGAATGCGGACACTGAAGCTTTCTTT	TRBD1	-	TRBV6-1	TRBJ1-1
CASSFDAEETQYF	TGTGCCAGCAGCTTCGACGCAGAAGAGACCCAGTACTTC	-	-	TRBV11-2	TRBJ2-5
CASSLTSTNEKLFF	TGTGCCAGCAGCTTGACTTCAACTAATGAAAAACTGTTTTTT	-	-	TRBV5-5	TRBJ1-4
CASSWVRDQPQHF	TGTGCCAGCAGCTGGGTCAGGGACCAGCCCCAGCATTTT	-	-	TRBV7-8	TRBJ1-5
CAWSDSSGNTIYF	TGTGCCTGGAGTGACAGCTCTGGAAACACCATATATTTT	-	-	TRBV30	TRBJ1-3
CASIRAGTEYNSPLHF	TGTGCCAGCATCCGGGCCGGGACCGAGTATAATTCACCCCTCCACTTT	-	-	TRBV7-2	TRBJ1-6
CAWSRASYEQYF	TGTGCCTGGAGTCGGGCCTCCTACGAGCAGTACTTC	-	-	TRBV30	TRBJ2-7